A single T cell receptor beta chain is shown here with its context. The antigen remains undetermined. The data were taken from a study of cytomegalovirus exposure and HLA in healthy donors. Findings and caveats of the study: TCR beta chains numbering about 160 were designated cytomegalovirus-associated. Association of a missense DCLRE1C variant with TCR beta V- and J-gene trimming was reported in a later analysis. One later analysis reportedly identified an Asian-associated ancestry cluster that showed fewer N-insertions than the roughly 670-donor mean.

PCR primers comprised 60 Vbeta and 13 Jbeta primers. Only in-frame clones appear in the TCRdb table, and some are missing; sequencing was by immunoSEQ multiplex PCR. The sample includes approximately 100,000 clones, over 65% seen only once; the top ten take approximately 16%. Germline V CDR1 and CDR2: SNHLY, FYNNEI. The length of the CDR3 is 14 residues. Trimming pared 6 bases from V and 5 bases from J, leaving 17 bases between. The clonotype was recovered from a man between 60 and 70 years old in good health and CMV-seropositive. The chain carries TRBV2 and TRBJ2-7, with D possibly being TRBD2 (6 bases). The sample was PBMCs. CDR3: CASRDGSSVHEQYF. The CDR3 region has the DNA TGTGCCAGCAGGGACGGGAGCTCAGTCCACGAGCAGTACTTC.